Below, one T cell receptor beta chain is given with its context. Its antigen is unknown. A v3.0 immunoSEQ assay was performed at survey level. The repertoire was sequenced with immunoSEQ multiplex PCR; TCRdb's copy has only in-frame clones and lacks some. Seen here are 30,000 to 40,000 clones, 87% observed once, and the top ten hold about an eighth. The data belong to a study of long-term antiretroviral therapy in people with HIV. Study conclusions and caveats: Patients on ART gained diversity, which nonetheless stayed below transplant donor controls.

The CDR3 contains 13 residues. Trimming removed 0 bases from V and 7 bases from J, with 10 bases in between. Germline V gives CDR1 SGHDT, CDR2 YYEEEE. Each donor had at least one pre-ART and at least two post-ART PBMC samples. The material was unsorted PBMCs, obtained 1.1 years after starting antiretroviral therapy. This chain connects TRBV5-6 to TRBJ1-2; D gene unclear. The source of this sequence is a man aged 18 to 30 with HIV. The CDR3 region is CASSLGVGSGYTF. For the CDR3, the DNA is TGTGCCAGCAGCTTGGGGGTAGGGTCTGGCTACACCTTC.